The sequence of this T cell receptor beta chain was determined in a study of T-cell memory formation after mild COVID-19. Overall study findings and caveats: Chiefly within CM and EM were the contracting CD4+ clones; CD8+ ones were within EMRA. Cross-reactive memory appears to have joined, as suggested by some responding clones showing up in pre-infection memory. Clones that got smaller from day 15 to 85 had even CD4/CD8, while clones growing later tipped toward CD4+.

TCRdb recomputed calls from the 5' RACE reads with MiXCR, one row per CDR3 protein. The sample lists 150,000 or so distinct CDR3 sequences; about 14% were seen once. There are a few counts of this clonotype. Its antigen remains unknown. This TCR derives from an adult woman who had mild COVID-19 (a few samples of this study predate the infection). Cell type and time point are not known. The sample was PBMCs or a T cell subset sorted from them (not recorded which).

Written as DNA, the CDR3 is TGTGCCAGCAGCTTCCCGGGGAAGTCCACAGATACGCAGTATTTT. It specifies CASSFPGKSTDTQYF. The rearrangement links TRBV5-6 to TRBJ2-3; a possible D gene is TRBD2 (5 bases). CDR1 is SGHDT and CDR2 is YYEEEE in the germline V gene. The CDR3 totals 15 residues. Trimming stripped 2 bases from V and 2 bases from J, with 12 bases between.